The 4 T cell receptor beta chains below all came from one sample that was sequenced in a study of shared clonotypes between healthy human individuals. Data came from immunoSEQ multiplex PCR; TCRdb stores just in-frame clones and leaves some out. The sample carries approximately 1,500,000 clones, around 98% recorded once. Sequenced input: naive CD4+ T cells sorted from blood. Stated subset: CD45RA+ positively selected. These receptors were obtained from a young man in good health.

As to this clone: Additional DNA sequences in this sample encode the identical CDR3. The chain combines TRBV7-2 with TRBJ2-7; no clear D gene. The CDR3 sequence is 12 residues long. Trimming cost V 1 base and J 2 bases, with 3 bases left between them. Germline V gives CDR1 SGHTA, CDR2 FQGNSA. The CDR3 loop is CASSLVPYEQYF. The CDR3 bases are TGTGCCAGCAGCTTAGTTCCCTACGAGCAGTACTTC.

This clone appeared once. This chain joins TRBV5-4 and TRBJ2-3; TRBD1 matches 8 bases. The CDR3 is made up of 15 amino acids. Trimming took 4 bases from V and 6 from J; bases not matched to a gene: 10. CDR1 and CDR2 from the germline V gene are SGHNT and YYREEE (reference sequence). CDR3 residues: CASSPTRGRRDTQYF. The CDR3, as DNA: TGTGCCAGCAGCCCAACCAGGGGGCGTCGGGATACGCAGTATTTT. The variable domain in full, completed from reference TRBV5-4 and TRBJ2-3, reads ETGVTQSPTHLIKTRGQQVTLRCSSQSGHNTVSWYQQALGQGPQFIFQYYREEENGRGNFPPRFSGLQFPNYSSELNVNALELDDSALYLCASSPTRGRRDTQYFGPGTRLTVL.

The genes are TRBV6-1 and TRBJ1-2, with D hard to call. The CDR3 loop spans 13 amino acids. Trimming cost V 3 bases and J 1 base, with 6 bases left between them. Germline values: CDR1 MNHNS, CDR2 SASEGT. The CDR3 sequence is CASSEGFNYGYTF. The CDR3 region has the DNA TGTGCCAGCAGTGAGGGCTTTAACTATGGCTACACCTTC.

The V gene is TRBV7-8, the J gene TRBJ2-7; tentatively, D is TRBD1 (6 bases). Germline CDR1 reads SGHVS; CDR2 reads FQNEAQ. This CDR3 contains 15 residues. V was cut by 1 base and J by 3 bases, with 13 bases left in between. CDR3 amino acids: CASSLGQELIYEQYF. The CDR3 DNA follows: TGTGCCAGCAGCTTAGGACAGGAGCTAATCTACGAGCAGTACTTC.